This TCR beta chain was profiled in a study of control samples from healthy donors and cancer patients (dated by TCRdb to 2019 to 2021). Receptor amplification or capture employed the immunoSEQ multiplex PCR assay. This immuneACCESS table, as held by TCRdb, lists in-frame sequences with V and J called but not all clones. Of the missing ones, under half trace to an unresolved V gene in checked studies; the others have no known cause. Here the sample has 130,000 or so clones; roughly 86% occur a single time. The top ten hold roughly 7.8% of the sample. Including cysteine and phenylalanine, the CDR3 has 15 amino acids. Just CDR3 DNA is preserved here, 45 bases in frame from base 1. CDR1 SNHLY and CDR2 FYNNEI are derived from the germline V gene. After removal of 7 bases from V and 2 bases from J, the junction retains 7 bases not matched to a gene. On this clone: Its binding antigen is unknown. The record has no base qualities; no much larger clone is one base away.

The sequence was obtained from a man between 45 and 60 years old with head and neck cancer. Material: PBMCs. The sequence joins TRBV2 to TRBJ2-7, with 11 central nucleotides matching TRBD2. The CDR3 amino acid sequence is: CASKTGTSGTYEQYF. The nucleotide sequence is TGTGCCAGCAAAACCGGGACTAGCGGTACCTACGAGCAGTACTTC. The entire variable domain, with the stretches around the CDR3 drawn from the reference TRBV2 and TRBJ2-7 proteins, is EPEVTQTPSHQVTQMGQEVILRCVPISNHLYFYWYRQILGQKVEFLVSFYNNEISEKSEIFDDQFSVERPDGSNFTLKIRSTKLEDSAMYFCASKTGTSGTYEQYFGPGTRLTVT.